What follows is one T cell receptor (beta chain) and its context. This clonotype was seen a few times. What this receptor recognizes is not known. Qualities for individual bases were not recorded, and no much larger clone is one base off. The 35 to 40 donors, aged about 6 to 95 years, were systemically healthy Caucasian individuals from Russia. Around 10 milliliters of peripheral blood were collected from each donor into EDTA-treated Vacutainer tubes. Ficoll-Paque density-gradient centrifugation was used to isolate PBMCs, with at least 6.5 million obtained per sample. Trizol reagent was used to extract total RNA from PBMCs, with at least 6 micrograms per sample. For every donor, flow cytometry on a PBMC aliquot measured the percentage of naive CD45RAhigh/CD27high T cells. The source of the sample is a study of blood T cells in healthy people across ages (dated by TCRdb to 2013 to 2016). Background for the entire study: In model experiments, roughly one uniquely barcoded TCR beta cDNA molecule per two T cells was captured by template switching. To track age-related changes in TCR beta repertoire diversity, the study relied on deep sequencing normalized with unique cDNA molecular identifiers. The donors were split into four age groups: young (average around 15 years), middle-aged (39), aged (over 55) and long-lived (more than 80). To avoid experimental bias, donors of different ages were randomly spread across the sequencing lanes. Using the same blood draw, the study looked at two additional independent replicas of 1 million unique cDNA reads for two donors, one aged 18 to 29 and the other aged 80 or older. Points the paper makes about the study in general: There was a strong correlation between observed TCR beta diversity and the percentage of naive T cells measured by flow cytometry. Estimates of total diversity from one million sequenced T cells were regarded as lower bounds and underestimates. Compared with the aged group, the long-lived group had more naive CD4+ T cells, fewer expanded clones and increased TCR diversity, suggesting age selection. Conclusive comparison of naive and antigen-experienced compartments was prevented by the profiling of bulk unsorted PBMCs. Observed TCR beta diversity per million T cells fell roughly linearly with age, and a significant reduction was already apparent by age about 38. The CMV infection status of donors was not known, potentially confounding age-related changes in expanded clonotypes.

Measured from the cysteine to the phenylalanine, the CDR3 is 14 residues long. The CDR3 DNA has 42 bases and is translated from base 1. Clipping removes 6 bases from V and 2 bases from J, with 3 as the unmatched junction base count. The library was generated by 5' RACE. The reads were generated on an Illumina HiSeq 2500. A second PCR of about 6 to 12 cycles was run with a J-beta primer mix and a sample-barcoded 5' primer. A unique molecular identifier was introduced onto each TCR beta cDNA molecule by a template-switch 5' adaptor carrying 12 random nucleotides. Each sample yielded at least 2.5 million CDR3-containing paired-end reads. First-strand cDNA synthesis was performed from all RNA using the Mint cDNA synthesis kit, with priming by a TRBC-specific oligonucleotide. Following uracil-DNA glycosylase treatment, a first 18-cycle PCR with universal primers M1SS and BC2_uni_R was performed on all cDNA. For the original study's pipeline: Normalization of each sample was performed by random selection of 1 million high-quality reads, each carrying a distinct molecular identifier. Reads with shared molecular identifiers were discarded instead of being binned into consensus sequences. MiTCR, with a Q25 quality threshold and the strictest error-elimination algorithm, was used for CDR3 identification, clonotype clustering and error correction. A nonparametric unseen species model with Euler transformation was used to estimate lower-bound total TCR beta diversity. The public reads were reprocessed in TCRdb via fastp at Q25 and MiXCR, keeping in-frame beta chains. CDR3 protein duplicates are merged, each entry listing the most common genes and DNA. TCRdb, rather than the study authors, made the V and J calls. The sample table contains fewer than 750,000 distinct CDR3 sequences; only one count was recorded for over 40% of them. The ten biggest clones cover 13% of the sample.

The rearrangement joined TRBV12-3 or TRBV12-4 to TRBJ1-5; the central 8 bases match TRBD1. This TCR came from a woman of 80 years or more in good health. Material: blood. The DNA is as follows: TGTGCCAGCAGACCGGGACAGGGCAATCAGCCCCAGCATTTT. The resulting protein is CASRPGQGNQPQHF.